The T cell receptor beta chain under discussion was sequenced for a study of blood T cell repertoires in COVID-19. Study-wide context: Sites across the United States, Italy and Spain contributed samples from acute and convalescent COVID-19. In each case, the material was cDNA or gDNA derived from T cells, B-cell-depleted T cells, or PBMCs.

The germline CDR1 and CDR2 sequences are DFQATT and SNEGSKA (reference sequence). The CDR3 has 11 amino acids. Trimming removed 7 bases at V and 2 bases at J, with 8 bases between. Authors' methods: Quantification of nucleated cells was approximated via reference gene primer amplification. Clones were read by immunoSEQ multiplex PCR, and TCRdb kept only the in-frame ones, dropping some. That table supplies the V and J calls and clone size; D and trimming were determined from the DNA. Of 200,000 to 250,000 clones listed, less than 90% are singletons. This TCR was recovered from a man in his thirties or forties with active or convalescent COVID-19. The sequenced material came from peripheral blood. The chain couples TRBV20-1 to TRBJ2-5, with TRBD1 as a possible D gene (6 bases). The CDR3, as DNA: TGCAGTGTCGACAGGCAAGAGACCCAGTACTTC. Translated, it gives CSVDRQETQYF.